These T cell receptor beta chains were read from a single sample in a study of blood T cell repertoires in COVID-19. The table came from immunoSEQ multiplex PCR; TCRdb's copy has only in-frame clones and leaves some out. The data contain nearly 350,000 clones, roughly 87% of them singletons. The sequenced material came from PBMCs or T cells enriched from blood (not recorded which). The receptors come from a woman under 40 who had recovered from COVID-19. Each CDR3 is given with its conserved first and last residue. The D gene is left open where the match is weak. A clone size is listed for some rows: how often the clone was seen (once, few, many), or a class if it is expanded.

v_gene	d_gene	abundance	j_gene	CDR3aa	CDR3nt
TRBV24-1	TRBD1	once	TRBJ2-2	CATGTGGYTGELFF	TGTGCCACGGGGACAGGGGGTTACACCGGGGAGCTGTTTTTT
TRBV28	TRBD1	.	TRBJ2-7	CASTQLGQGATEQYF	TGTGCCAGCACTCAACTCGGACAGGGGGCGACCGAGCAGTACTTC
TRBV9	.	.	TRBJ1-1	CASSVVGTGTAAFF	TGTGCCAGCAGCGTAGTAGGGACCGGGACTGCTGCTTTCTTT
TRBV6-5	.	.	TRBJ1-5	CASSYSSQGKNQPQHF	TGTGCCAGCAGTTACTCAAGTCAGGGAAAGAATCAGCCCCAGCATTTT
TRBV10-1	.	.	TRBJ1-1	CASSENNLNTEAFF	TGCGCCAGCAGTGAGAATAACTTGAACACTGAAGCTTTCTTT
TRBV6-1	TRBD1	.	TRBJ2-5	CASSDGTGGAETQYF	TGTGCCAGCAGTGATGGGACAGGGGGCGCAGAGACCCAGTACTTC
TRBV4-3	.	.	TRBJ2-5	CASSQGTAYQETQYF	TGCGCCAGCAGCCAAGGGACAGCGTACCAAGAGACCCAGTACTTC
TRBV28	.	.	TRBJ2-1	CASSLGGLTYNEQFF	TGTGCCAGCAGTTTGGGGGGGCTAACCTACAATGAGCAGTTCTTC
TRBV27	.	.	TRBJ1-1	CASSLFLNTEAFF	TGTGCCAGCAGTCTTTTTCTGAACACTGAAGCTTTCTTT
TRBV25-1	TRBD1	few	TRBJ1-2	CASSEEGDRGTYGYTF	TGTGCCAGCAGTGAAGAAGGGGACAGGGGGACCTATGGCTACACCTTC
TRBV12-3/TRBV12-4	.	.	TRBJ2-7	CASTETGHYEQYF	TGTGCCAGCACCGAGACAGGCCACTACGAGCAGTACTTC
TRBV10-3	TRBD1	once	TRBJ2-1	CAISDLGQHLLNEQFF	TGTGCCATCAGTGATTTGGGACAGCACCTTCTCAATGAGCAGTTCTTC
TRBV2	TRBD2	.	TRBJ2-1	CASSGERGGAQFF	TGTGCCAGCAGTGGTGAGCGGGGGGGCGCGCAGTTCTTC
TRBV18	TRBD1	.	TRBJ1-4	CASSRGTGNEKLFF	TGTGCCAGCTCACGCGGGACAGGGAACGAAAAACTGTTTTTT
TRBV2	TRBD1	.	TRBJ2-2	CASSEGTANTGELFF	TGTGCCAGCAGTGAGGGGACAGCGAACACCGGGGAGCTGTTTTTT
TRBV3-1/TRBV3-2	TRBD1	.	TRBJ1-2	CASNRQGVFGYTF	TGTGCCAGCAACCGACAGGGGGTTTTTGGCTACACCTTC